The 23 T cell receptor beta chains given below trace back to one sample, sequenced in a study of T-cell memory formation after mild COVID-19 (dated by TCRdb to the early 2020s). The library was made by 5' RACE. For sequencing, an Illumina NovaSeq 6000 was employed. TCRdb passed the public sequencing reads through fastp at Q25 and MiXCR, retaining productive beta sequences. Each CDR3 protein appears once, grouped with its most common genes and DNA. Across this sample there are approximately 260,000 distinct CDR3 sequences, with more than 15% seen only once. The leading ten clones occupy more than 20% of the sample. Sequences were obtained from PBMCs or a T cell subset sorted from them (not recorded which). The receptor source for this set is a man aged 18-30 years who had mild COVID-19 (a few samples of this study predate the infection). The sample titles of this study are shuffled in the database, so cell type and time point are left out; the donor was told from shared clones.

The sample holds a few counts of this clonotype. The V gene is TRBV5-1, the J gene TRBJ1-3; D is ambiguous. Trimming cost V 2 bases and J 0 bases, with 15 bases left between them. CDR3 length: 17 amino acids. From germline, CDR1 is SGHRS and CDR2 YFSETQ. The CDR3 loop reads CASSFSPLSGSGNTIYF. The CDR3 DNA reads as TGCGCCAGCAGCTTTTCGCCTCTAAGCGGCTCTGGAAACACCATATATTTT.

The V call is TRBV12-3 or TRBV12-4, the J call TRBJ1-5, with D possibly matching TRBD1 (6 bases). The CDR3 totals 18 residues. Trimming pared 3 bases from V and 0 bases from J, leaving 18 bases between. The CDR3 sequence: CASSFHRQDYDSNQPQHF. The CDR3 region has the DNA TGTGCCAGCAGTTTCCACAGACAGGACTATGATAGCAATCAGCCCCAGCATTTT.

This clonotype has just one count. The chain employs TRBV4-3 and TRBJ1-2; D might be TRBD1 (6 bases). Germline-derived CDR1 and CDR2 are LGHNA and YSLEER. Trimming shortened V by 0 bases and J by 4 bases, and 18 bases separated the two germline ends. This CDR3 has 17 residues. CDR3 region: CASSQDRGHGLFYGYTF. The CDR3 DNA is TGCGCCAGCAGCCAAGATAGGGGACACGGGTTATTCTATGGCTACACCTTC.

V is TRBV12-3 or TRBV12-4 and J is TRBJ2-5; 12 bases are shared with TRBD2. Trimming removed 5 bases from V and 4 bases from J; junction bases left unmatched: 5. The CDR3 covers 15 residues. The CDR3 nucleotides read TGTGCCAGCAGTCCTACACTAGCGGGGGGAGAGACCCAGTACTTC. It is translated as CASSPTLAGGETQYF.

This clonotype was counted between two and nine times. The chain links TRBV12-3 or TRBV12-4 to TRBJ1-4; TRBD1 agrees at 8 bases. After removal of 4 bases from V and 4 bases from J, the junction contained 5 bases not matched to a gene. The CDR3 length is 15 residues. In DNA form, the CDR3 reads TGTGCCAGCAGTTGGACAGGGAGTGGTAATGAAAAACTGTTTTTT. It is translated as CASSWTGSGNEKLFF.

This clonotype was recorded a few times. The chain carries TRBV6-1 and TRBJ1-2, with D uncertain. Trimming removed 0 bases at V and 5 bases at J, with 10 bases between. The CDR3 totals 14 residues. Germline CDR1 reads MNHNS; CDR2 reads SASEGT. In DNA, the CDR3 is TGTGCCAGCAGTGAAGCGACACAGTATTATGGCTACACCTTC. Translating it yields CASSEATQYYGYTF.

This clonotype has at least ten counts. The chain has TRBV7-2 and TRBJ2-7, with D perhaps being TRBD1 or TRBD2 (5 bases each). CDR1 is SGHTA, CDR2 FQGNSA, per germline. Trimming took 2 bases from V and 6 from J, leaving 11 bases between them. The CDR3 loop spans 13 amino acids. The CDR3 DNA reads as TGTGCCAGCAGCTTACGTCGTGGGGGCGAGCAGTACGTC. Residues: CASSLRRGGEQYV.

This clonotype appeared a few times. This chain connects TRBV5-1 to TRBJ2-5; no clear D gene. Germline values: CDR1 SGHRS, CDR2 YFSETQ. The CDR3 spans 15 residues. V was cut by 2 bases and J by 2 bases, with 13 bases left in between. This chain's CDR3 is CASSFNDGSQETQYF. CDR3 bases: TGCGCCAGCAGCTTCAATGATGGGTCACAAGAGACCCAGTACTTC.

This clonotype has a handful of counts. The chain combines TRBV20-1 with TRBJ1-4; tentatively, D is TRBD1 (6 bases). CDR1 and CDR2 (germline): DFQATT, SNEGSKA (reference sequence). The CDR3 runs 15 residues. V lost 5 bases and J lost 4, with 17 bases in between. As DNA, the CDR3 is TGCAGTGCTCCGCGGGGGGCGACCTATAATGAAAAACTGTTTTTT. Translation gives CSAPRGATYNEKLFF.

This clonotype has a handful of counts. The chain combines TRBV5-1 with TRBJ2-2; 7 positions match TRBD1. Germline CDR1 is SGHRS and CDR2 is YFSETQ. Germline trimming cut 2 bases from V and 5 bases from J; bases unmatched to any gene: 9. CDR3 length: 16 residues. The CDR3 protein is CASSFIRGLSTGELFF. In nucleotides, the CDR3 is TGCGCCAGCAGCTTTATTAGGGGGCTTTCAACCGGGGAGCTGTTTTTT.

J is TRBJ1-2 and V is TRBV9; 7 bases map to TRBD1. The CDR3 spans 16 residues. After removal of 0 bases from V and 1 base from J, the junction contained 6 bases not matched to a gene. Germline CDR1 is SGDLS and CDR2 is YYNGEE. In DNA form, the CDR3 reads TGTGCCAGCAGCGTAGCTACGCCAGGGGGTAACTATGGCTACACCTTC. Protein sequence: CASSVATPGGNYGYTF.

This clonotype was seen a few times. This rearrangement joins TRBV9 to TRBJ2-2; 8 bases are a match to TRBD1. Germline V gene lookup returns CDR1 SGDLS and CDR2 YYNGEE. The CDR3 is 14 residues long. Germline trimming cut 3 bases from V and 6 bases from J; bases unmatched to any gene: 4. CDR3 DNA sequence: TGTGCCAGCAGCGCCGACAGGGGTGCCGGGGAGCTGTTTTTT. This sequence encodes CASSADRGAGELFF.

This clonotype turned up a few times. The CDR3 region is CASSSNQQGLNEQFF. DNA of the CDR3: TGTGCCAGCAGCTCAAACCAACAGGGGTTGAATGAGCAGTTCTTC. The chain joins TRBV6-1 to TRBJ2-1, with 7 positions matching TRBD1. The CDR3 has 15 residues. Trimming at V came to 6 bases and at J to 7 bases, leaving 12 bases not matched to a gene. In germline, CDR1 is MNHNS, CDR2 SASEGT.

This clonotype was recorded many times. The chain employs TRBV6-1 and TRBJ1-5; D is unresolved. The germline V and J ends were trimmed by 4 bases and 9 bases, with 19 bases remaining between them. Germline CDR1 is MNHNS and CDR2 is SASEGT. The CDR3 extends over 15 amino acids. DNA of the CDR3: TGTGCCAGCAGTGGCGGCCGCTCGCTTGGGCGGCCCCAGCATTTT. Translation: CASSGGRSLGRPQHF.

V gene TRBV9 combines with J gene TRBJ2-1; the D gene is possibly TRBD2 (6 bases). The CDR3 has 14 residues. Trimming removed 2 bases at V and 7 bases at J, with 13 bases between. Germline V gene sequence: CDR1 SGDLS, CDR2 YYNGEE. Written as DNA, the CDR3 is TGTGCCAGCAGCGTTTTTCGGGGGTCGAATGAGCAGTTCTTC. Translation: CASSVFRGSNEQFF.

Many counts were recorded for this clonotype. The V call is TRBV10-3, the J call TRBJ2-7, with 10 bases that match TRBD2. This CDR3 contains 14 residues. Trimming removed 2 bases from V and 4 bases from J; junction bases left unmatched: 2. CDR1 is ENHRY, CDR2 SYGVKD, per germline. The CDR3: CAISEPTSGYEQYF. CDR3 bases: TGTGCCATCAGTGAGCCGACTAGCGGGTACGAGCAGTACTTC.

V gene TRBV7-9 combines with J gene TRBJ2-3; weak D call: TRBD2 (6 bases). Trimming removed 5 bases at V and 3 bases at J, with 21 bases between. Germline CDR1 and CDR2: SEHNR and FQNEAQ (reference sequence). The length of the CDR3 is 17 residues. CDR3 in amino acids: CASSPRVGSVPTDTQYF. CDR3 nucleotide sequence: TGTGCCAGCAGCCCTAGGGTCGGGAGCGTGCCAACAGATACGCAGTATTTT. Full variable domain (remainder filled in from reference TRBV7-9 and TRBJ2-3): DTGVSQNPRHKITKRGQNVTFRCDPISEHNRLYWYRQTLGQGPEFLTYFQNEAQLEKSRLLSDRFSAERPKGSFSTLEIQRTEQGDSAMYLCASSPRVGSVPTDTQYFGPGTRLTVL.

This clonotype rates as large. The V gene is TRBV5-4, the J gene TRBJ2-1, with D possibly being TRBD2 (6 bases). Germline V gene lookup returns CDR1 SGHNT and CDR2 YYREEE (reference sequence). The CDR3 has 15 amino acids. Between the trimmed V and J ends, which lost 0 bases and 4 bases, there was a span of 11 bases. CDR3 in amino acids: CASSLDGTSYNEQFF. CDR3 bases: TGTGCCAGCAGCTTGGATGGGACTTCGTACAATGAGCAGTTCTTC.

This clonotype was observed at least ten times. The chain uses TRBV6-2 or TRBV6-3 and TRBJ2-2; D might be TRBD1 (5 bases). Trimming shortened V by 7 bases and J by 4 bases, and 22 bases separated the two germline ends. Germline-derived CDR1 and CDR2 are MNHEY and SVGEGT. This CDR3 is 17 amino acids long. CDR3 protein: CASIKSRRVGRTGELFF. The CDR3 nucleotides are TGTGCCAGCATCAAAAGCCGCCGGGTGGGGCGCACCGGGGAGCTGTTTTTT.

This clonotype was seen more than once but under ten times. This rearrangement joins TRBV28 to TRBJ1-5, with 9 bases aligning to TRBD1. CDR1 is MDHEN, CDR2 SYDVKM, per germline. Germline trimming cut 7 bases from V and 9 bases from J; bases unmatched to any gene: 4. The length of the CDR3 is 12 residues. CDR3 sequence reads: CASKQGARPQHF. The CDR3 DNA follows: TGTGCCAGCAAACAGGGGGCCCGGCCCCAGCATTTT.

The chain joins TRBV6-1 to TRBJ2-7; 7 bases are shared with TRBD2. The trim removed 4 bases at V and 2 bases at J, leaving 8 bases unmatched. The CDR3 has 15 amino acids. Germline CDR1 is MNHNS and CDR2 is SASEGT. The CDR3 reads CASSVMRGTPYEQYF. CDR3 nucleotides: TGTGCCAGCAGTGTGATGCGGGGGACCCCCTACGAGCAGTACTTC.

This chain uses TRBV12-3 or TRBV12-4 with TRBJ1-5, with D hard to call. This CDR3 is 14 amino acids long. With 2 bases removed from V and 4 bases from J, the gap between germline ends came to 9 bases. The CDR3 region is CASSLSAENQPQHF. The CDR3 bases are TGTGCCAGCAGTTTATCGGCAGAGAATCAGCCCCAGCATTTT.

The CDR3 sequence is CASGSRDTSSKLFF. CDR3 DNA sequence: TGTGCTAGTGGTTCTCGGGACACTTCATCAAAACTGTTTTTT. The chain combines TRBV12-5 with TRBJ1-4, with D possibly being TRBD1 (6 bases). The CDR3 loop spans 14 amino acids. Germline-derived CDR1 and CDR2 are LGHNT and FRNRAP. V lost 4 bases and J 10 bases, leaving 16 bases between the germline ends.